This TCR beta chain stems from a study of beta chain features in type 1 diabetes (dated by TCRdb to 2016 to 2019). Concerning the study at large: Mean age, gender distribution, total cell number and subset yield were not different between patients and healthy donors. A total of around 110,000,000 sorted cells were examined across all samples, and RNA yield correlated strongly with the number of cells per subset. In the study, TCRB repertoires of sorted circulating CD4+ T cell subsets from recently diagnosed type 1 diabetes patients were compared with those of matched healthy donors. Regulatory and stem cell-like memory subsets were obtained from only 8 patients and about 8 healthy donors, while naive and central memory subsets were obtained from all 30 or so donors.

The CDR3 contains 16 residues, cysteine and phenylalanine counted. The entry retains the CDR3 DNA only, 48 bases that are in frame from base 1. Trimming accounts for 1 base at V and 2 bases at J, while the number of junction bases matched to no gene is 4. CDR1 and CDR2 are read off the germline V gene as SGHTA and FQGNSA. All of the isolated RNA was reverse transcribed with the High Capacity cDNA Reverse Transcription Kit, so expressed TCRB transcripts were sequenced. Naive, central memory and regulatory T cell samples underwent deep immunoSEQ sequencing, averaging roughly 3.5 million total reads per sample. After sorted cells were lysed in RLT buffer, RNA was extracted with DNase-treated RNeasy Micro or Mini kits, with the choice depending on cell number. To prevent cross-contamination, each cell subset was processed individually, whereas patient and healthy donor samples were processed jointly. Using the immunoSEQ multiplex PCR, TCRB sequences were amplified from cDNA into 87-bp fragments spanning the CDR3 region. The amplicons were sequenced using the Illumina HiSeq platform. The paper's processing steps were these. PCR bias was corrected computationally using synthetic template baselines, and reads within Hamming distance 2 were collapsed, with unmergeable singletons discarded. By aligning reads against IMGT, V, D and J genes, CDR3 length, and insertions or deletions at six rearrangement sites were assigned. Clonotype counts were normalized to sorted cell number within each subset before computing true diversity and Gini coefficients with the tcR R package. The overlap coefficient, calculated on TCRB nucleotide sequences, was used to quantify repertoire sharing. TCRdb provides this immuneACCESS table in a form limited to in-frame rearrangements. Some clones are lacking; in checked studies, under half of them reflect an unresolved V gene, and why the rest are absent is not known. Clone size and the V and J calls come from that table; the DNA yielded D and trimming. The sample table lists approximately 38,000 clones, roughly 64% of them with a count of one. Approximately 2% of the sample belongs to the ten largest clones.

Each donor gave one peripheral blood draw, averaging approximately 110 mL, which was collected into heparinised tubes. Using a panel that included CD45RO, CCR7, CD25, CD127, CD95 and CD27, naive, central memory, regulatory and stem cell-like memory CD4+ T cells were sorted on a BD FACSAria II. Every sorted population had a purity above 95%. PBMCs were isolated right away by Lymphoprep density gradient centrifugation and were stained directly, without culture. Samples were stained and sorted in pairs, with one healthy donor and one patient per experiment, so that batch effects were minimized. In regard to this clone: The antigen it recognizes is unknown. Per-nucleotide qualities are absent, and no much larger clonotype sits a single base away.

Results the study describes overall, beyond this receptor: A moderate but significant shortening of TCRB CDR3 length was observed in type 1 diabetes patients in all four CD4+ subsets. Because cDNA was sequenced instead of genomic DNA, activated cells with high expression could be over-represented, although the groups did not differ in activation or CD3 levels. PCR may preferentially amplify shorter templates, but because patient and control samples were amplified and corrected together, any resulting skew would affect both groups equally. The naive, central memory and regulatory TCRB repertoires appeared to resemble one another more closely among patients than among healthy donors. HLA sub-analyses involved small numbers of individuals, so any influence of HLA type on TCRB rearrangement remained unresolved. At VDJ recombination sites, patients with type 1 diabetes made fewer insertions and deleted more nucleotides, a pattern implying thymic rearrangement abnormalities.

The rearrangement combines TRBV7-2 with TRBJ2-3, and TRBD2 matches 9 of the central bases. This receptor was obtained from a woman between 25 and 40 years old in good health. The sample taken for sequencing was Tregs from blood. In light of the paper, this sample's cell subset or site label describes: regulatory CD4+ T cells. This receptor has the CDR3 CASSLGASGVTDTQYF. The nucleotides are TGTGCCAGCAGCTTAGGAGCTAGCGGGGTCACAGATACGCAGTATTTT.